These 23 T cell receptor beta chains were sequenced from one sample in a study of post-analysis software for immune sequencing data. Study-wide results and caveats: Included in a set of about five TRBV segments more frequent in patients than controls were TRBV5-6, TRBV5-1 and TRBV20-1.

Their antigens are not known. The library was made from cDNA and included unique molecular identifiers. TCRdb processed the PCR reads anew with MiXCR; each CDR3 protein has one entry. Of hundreds of thousands of distinct CDR3 sequences listed, 55% to 60% are singletons. The material sequenced was blood. Receptor source: a girl aged 2 to 10 with multiple sclerosis.

V is TRBV20-1 and J is TRBJ1-1, with TRBD1 identical over 8 bases. The trim removed 3 bases at V and 5 bases at J, leaving 5 bases unmatched. Germline assignment: CDR1 DFQATT and CDR2 SNEGSKA (reference sequence). The CDR3 extends over 13 amino acids. The CDR3 region has the DNA TGCAGTGCTAGGGGCACAGGGGGGACTGAAGCTTTCTTT. Its protein is CSARGTGGTEAFF.

This clonotype was seen a few times. The chain couples TRBV7-2 to TRBJ2-1, with D hard to call. The V gene's germline CDR1 is SGHTA and CDR2 FQGNSA. Trimming cost V 6 bases and J 0 bases, with 9 bases left between them. This CDR3 has 14 residues. This CDR3 is CASSWAPSYNEQFF. CDR3 bases: TGTGCCAGCAGTTGGGCGCCCTCCTACAATGAGCAGTTCTTC.

This clonotype was picked up many times. The rearrangement uses TRBV20-1 and TRBJ2-7; 9 bases agree with TRBD2. The trim removed 7 bases at V and 2 bases at J, leaving 9 bases unmatched. Germline values: CDR1 DFQATT, CDR2 SNEGSKA (reference sequence). The CDR3 spans 14 residues. CDR3 sequence reads: CSVSAPSGTYEQYF. The CDR3 region has the DNA TGCAGTGTCTCGGCCCCTAGCGGGACCTACGAGCAGTACTTC.

The chain employs TRBV6-5 and TRBJ2-1, with D hard to call. The V gene lost 2 bases and the J gene lost 0 bases, with 14 bases spanning the gap. Germline V CDR1 and CDR2: MNHEY, SVGAGI. CDR3 length: 17 residues. The CDR3 coding sequence is TGTGCCAGCAGTTACGTCCCACTTTCAAGCTCCTACAATGAGCAGTTCTTC. Protein: CASSYVPLSSSYNEQFF.

The gene calls are TRBV3-1 and TRBJ2-2, with a weak D call TRBD2 (5 bases). Germline values: CDR1 LGHDT, CDR2 YNNKEL (reference sequence). The length of the CDR3 is 15 residues. Trimming left V 1 base short and J 6 bases short, with 12 bases between. The CDR3 DNA reads TGTGCCAGCAGCCAAGGGTCTAGCTTGGCCGGGGAGCTGTTTTTT. This codes for CASSQGSSLAGELFF.

This clonotype appeared once. The rearrangement joins TRBV10-3 to TRBJ1-2; the match to TRBD1 covers 8 bases. V trimming: 2 bases; J trimming: 8 bases; junction bases outside the gene matches: 7. CDR3 length: 14 residues. Germline assignment: CDR1 ENHRY and CDR2 SYGVKD. CDR3 sequence: CAISEGQGVGGYTF. CDR3 in DNA: TGTGCCATCAGTGAGGGACAGGGAGTAGGGGGCTACACCTTC.

The chain couples TRBV6-6 to TRBJ2-1; TRBD1 aligns across 7 bases. Germline CDR1 reads MNHNY; CDR2 reads SVGAGI (reference sequence). J was trimmed by 3 bases and V by 0 bases; bases with no gene match: 5. This CDR3 is 16 amino acids long. The CDR3: CASSYSAQGDYNEQFF. CDR3 sequence (DNA): TGTGCCAGCAGTTACTCGGCCCAGGGGGACTACAATGAGCAGTTCTTC.

This clonotype appeared a single time. The rearrangement uses TRBV3-1 and TRBJ1-5; tentative D call: TRBD1 (5 bases). Germline assignment: CDR1 LGHDT and CDR2 YNNKEL (reference sequence). V was clipped by 2 bases and J by 7 bases, with 12 bases between them. The CDR3 extends over 14 amino acids. The CDR3 nucleotides read TGTGCCAGCAGCCAACCGGGGCGTAACCAGCCCCAGCATTTT. It encodes CASSQPGRNQPQHF.

The genes are TRBV2 and TRBJ2-1; TRBD2 aligns across 7 bases. The V segment lost 4 bases and the J segment 9 bases; nucleotides outside the gene matches: 6. This CDR3 is built from 13 residues. The germline V gene encodes CDR1 SNHLY and CDR2 FYNNEI. The CDR3 DNA reads TGTGCCAGCAGTGGAGGGCAGCGGGGTGAGCAGTTCTTC. Amino acids: CASSGGQRGEQFF. Variable domain in full (rest from reference TRBV2 and TRBJ2-1): EPEVTQTPSHQVTQMGQEVILRCVPISNHLYFYWYRQILGQKVEFLVSFYNNEISEKSEIFDDQFSVERPDGSNFTLKIRSTKLEDSAMYFCASSGGQRGEQFFGPGTRLTVL.

This clonotype turned up a few times. The chain has TRBV6-1 and TRBJ2-1; D possibly corresponds to TRBD2 (5 bases). With 4 bases removed from V and 2 bases from J, the gap between germline ends came to 12 bases. The CDR3 loop spans 15 amino acids. The germline V gene encodes CDR1 MNHNS and CDR2 SASEGT. In DNA form, the CDR3 reads TGTGCCAGCAGTGCGGTGGAGGCGGCCTACAATGAGCAGTTCTTC. Protein product: CASSAVEAAYNEQFF.

With respect to this clonotype: At one end the junction does not follow the germline gene, possibly because of a read error. The genes are TRBV7-2 and TRBJ2-5; D is ambiguous. The CDR3 is 12 amino acids. Germline V gene sequence: CDR1 SGHTA, CDR2 FQGNSA. The CDR3 here is CASSLAQVTQYF. CDR3 in DNA: TGTGCCAGCAGCTTAGCCCAAGTGACCCAGTACTTC.

On this clonotype: At one end, the junction sequence differs from germline, possibly due to a read error. This chain connects TRBV20-1 to TRBJ2-5; no reliable D call. This CDR3 has 11 residues. Germline loops: CDR1 DFQATT, CDR2 SNEGSKA (reference sequence). This CDR3 reads CSAGLQGTQYF. The DNA of the CDR3 is TGCAGTGCCGGGCTTCAAGGGACCCAGTACTTC.

This clonotype has a handful of counts. The chain is built from TRBV12-3 or TRBV12-4 and TRBJ2-5, with a possible D match to TRBD2 (5 bases). V was cut by 2 bases and J by 2 bases, with 12 bases left in between. The CDR3 covers 15 residues. The CDR3 spells CASSLRSREQETQYF. CDR3 sequence (DNA): TGTGCCAGCAGTTTAAGATCCCGGGAACAAGAGACCCAGTACTTC.

This clonotype was seen a handful of times. The V call is TRBV13, the J call TRBJ2-1, with 13 bases identical to TRBD2. V lost 4 bases and J lost 2; bases outside the gene matches: 2. Germline V gene data show CDR1 as PRHDT and CDR2 as FYEKMQ (reference sequence). CDR3 length: 16 residues. CDR3 residues: CASSWGLAGPYNEQFF. Here the CDR3 DNA reads TGTGCCAGCAGCTGGGGACTAGCGGGACCCTACAATGAGCAGTTCTTC.

The table lists this clonotype with a count of one. This rearrangement joins TRBV7-2 to TRBJ2-5; D remains unclear. Trimming stripped 5 bases from V and 1 base from J, with 11 bases between. Germline V CDR1 and CDR2: SGHTA, FQGNSA. The CDR3 loop spans 14 amino acids. This chain's CDR3 is CASSPRHLQETQYF. In DNA form, the CDR3 reads TGTGCCAGCAGCCCCCGACACCTCCAAGAGACCCAGTACTTC. The variable domain in full, with the rest retrieved from reference TRBV7-2 and TRBJ2-5, is GAGVSQSPSNKVTEKGKDVELRCDPISGHTALYWYRQSLGQGLEFLIYFQGNSAPDKSGLPSDRFSAERTGGSVSTLTIQRTQQEDSAVYLCASSPRHLQETQYFGPGTRLLVL.

The V and J genes are TRBV10-1 and TRBJ2-3, with TRBD1 identical over 7 bases. CDR3 length equals 14 residues. V lost 7 bases and J lost 5; bases outside the gene matches: 9. Per germline, CDR1 WNHNN and CDR2 SYGVQD (reference sequence). CDR3 in amino acids: CASIGDRVEDTQYF. The CDR3 DNA reads as TGCGCCAGCATTGGAGACAGGGTGGAAGATACGCAGTATTTT.

This clonotype was seen only once. This chain joins TRBV5-5 and TRBJ1-2, with D perhaps matching TRBD1 (5 bases). This CDR3 has 17 amino acids. CDR1 is SGHKS, CDR2 YYEKEE, per germline (reference sequence). Trimming stripped 4 bases from V and 0 bases from J, with 19 bases between. The CDR3 is CASSLRWAGTTNYGYTF. CDR3 nucleotides: TGTGCCAGCAGCCTCAGGTGGGCCGGGACCACTAACTATGGCTACACCTTC.

A note on this clonotype: One end of the junction is discordant with germline, which a read error may explain. This chain links TRBV7-8 with TRBJ2-3; TRBD2 aligns across 11 bases. CDR3 length: 17 amino acids. Germline V gene data show CDR1 as SGHVS and CDR2 as FQNEAQ. The CDR3 sequence: CAGSFVAGGLAQDTQYF. DNA for the CDR3: TGTGCCGGCAGCTTCGTAGCGGGAGGGCTCGCACAAGATACGCAGTATTTT. The full variable domain, with the rest looked up from reference TRBV7-8 and TRBJ2-3, is GAGVSQSPRYKVAKRGQDVALRCDPISGHVSLFWYQQALGQGPEFLTYFQNEAQLDKSGLPSDRFFAERPEGSVSTLKIQRTQQEDSAVYLCAGSFVAGGLAQDTQYFGPGTRLTVL.

This clonotype has just one count. This may stem from a read error, because a much larger clone lies one nucleotide away. The J gene is TRBJ1-1, the V gene TRBV7-2, with no clear D. Deletions cut 2 bases from V and 0 bases from J, with 7 bases between. This CDR3 has 14 residues. Germline V lookup: CDR1 SGHTA, CDR2 FQGNSA. This CDR3 reads CASSLRTVNTEAFF. CDR3 nucleotides: TGTGCCAGCAGCTTACGGACGGTGAACACTGAAGCTTTCTTT.

V usage is TRBV3-1 and J usage is TRBJ2-1; 8 positions match TRBD1. Losses at the gene ends were 3 bases for V and 9 bases for J; bases not matched to a gene: 10. CDR3 length equals 15 residues. Germline lookup yields CDR1 LGHDT and CDR2 YNNKEL (reference sequence). CDR3 sequence reads: CASSQGRGRLGEQFF. CDR3 nucleotides: TGTGCCAGCAGCCAGGGCAGGGGGCGCCTAGGTGAGCAGTTCTTC.

This sequence joins TRBV3-1 and TRBJ1-1; D unresolved. The germline gives CDR1 LGHDT, CDR2 YNNKEL (reference sequence). CDR3 size: 12 residues. Trimming pared 4 bases from V and 7 bases from J, leaving 10 bases between. In nucleotides, the CDR3 is TGTGCCAGCAGCCCGGGCCACAGTGAAGCTTTCTTT. This sequence encodes CASSPGHSEAFF.

V usage is TRBV25-1 and J usage is TRBJ2-1; D not certain. The germline CDR1 and CDR2 sequences are MGHDK and SYGVNS. The CDR3 is 13 residues long. V lost 6 bases and J 1 base, leaving 7 bases between the germline ends. CDR3 residues: CASSAASYNEQFF. CDR3 DNA: TGTGCCAGCAGCGCGGCTTCCTACAATGAGCAGTTCTTC.

This chain links TRBV12-3 or TRBV12-4 with TRBJ1-1; 8 bases align to TRBD1. J gave up 1 base and V 7 bases, and 5 bases lay outside the gene matches. There are 14 residues in the CDR3. This CDR3 reads CASTLGQGNTEAFF. The CDR3 DNA reads TGTGCCAGCACTCTAGGACAGGGGAACACTGAAGCTTTCTTT.